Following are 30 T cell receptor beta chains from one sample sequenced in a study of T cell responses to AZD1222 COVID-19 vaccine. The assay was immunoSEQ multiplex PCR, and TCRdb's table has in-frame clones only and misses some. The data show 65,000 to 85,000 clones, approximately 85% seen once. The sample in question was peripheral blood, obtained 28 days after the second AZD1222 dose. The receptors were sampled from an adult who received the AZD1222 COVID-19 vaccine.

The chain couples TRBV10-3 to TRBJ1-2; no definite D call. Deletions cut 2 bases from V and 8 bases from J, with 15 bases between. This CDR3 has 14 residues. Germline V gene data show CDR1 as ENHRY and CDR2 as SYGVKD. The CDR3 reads CAISEGEGLGGYTF. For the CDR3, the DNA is TGTGCCATCAGTGAGGGGGAGGGTCTGGGCGGCTACACCTTC.

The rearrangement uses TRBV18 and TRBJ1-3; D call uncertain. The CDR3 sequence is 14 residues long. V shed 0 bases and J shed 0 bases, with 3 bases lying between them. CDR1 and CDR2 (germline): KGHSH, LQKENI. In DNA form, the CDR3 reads TGTGCCAGCTCACCACCAAACTCTGGAAACACCATATATTTT. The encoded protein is CASSPPNSGNTIYF.

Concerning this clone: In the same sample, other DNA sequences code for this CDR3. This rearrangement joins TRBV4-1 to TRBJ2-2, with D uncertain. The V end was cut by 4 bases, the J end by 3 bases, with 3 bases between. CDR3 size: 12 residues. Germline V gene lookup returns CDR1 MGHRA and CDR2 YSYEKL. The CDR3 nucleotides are TGCGCCAGCAGCCCTTACACCGGGGAGCTGTTTTTT. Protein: CASSPYTGELFF.

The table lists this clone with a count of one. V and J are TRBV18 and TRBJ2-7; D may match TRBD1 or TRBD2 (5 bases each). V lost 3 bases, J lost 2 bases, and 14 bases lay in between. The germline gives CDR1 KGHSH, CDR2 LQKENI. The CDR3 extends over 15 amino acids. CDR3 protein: CASSPGGWSPYEQYF. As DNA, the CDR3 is TGTGCCAGCTCACCTGGGGGATGGTCACCCTACGAGCAGTACTTC. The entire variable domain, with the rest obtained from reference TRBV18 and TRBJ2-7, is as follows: NAGVMQNPRHLVRRRGQEARLRCSPMKGHSHVYWYRQLPEEGLKFMVYLQKENIIDESGMPKERFSAEFPKEGPSILRIQQVVRGDSAAYFCASSPGGWSPYEQYFGPGTRLTVT.

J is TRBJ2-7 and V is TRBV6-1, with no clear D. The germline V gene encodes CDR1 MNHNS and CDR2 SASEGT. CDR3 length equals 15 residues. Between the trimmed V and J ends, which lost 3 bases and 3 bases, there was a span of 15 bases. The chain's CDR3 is CASSDPPLANYEQYF. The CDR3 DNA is TGTGCCAGCAGTGATCCCCCTTTGGCTAACTACGAGCAGTACTTC.

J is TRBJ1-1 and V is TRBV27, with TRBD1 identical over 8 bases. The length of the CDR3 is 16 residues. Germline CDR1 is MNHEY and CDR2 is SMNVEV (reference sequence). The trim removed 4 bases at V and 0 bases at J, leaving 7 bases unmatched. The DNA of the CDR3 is TGTGCCAGCAGTTGGACAGGGAGTTGGGTGAACACTGAAGCTTTCTTT. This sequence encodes CASSWTGSWVNTEAFF.

CDR3 sequence (DNA): TGCGCCAGCAGCTCTCTGAGCGGGGGGGCCGATACGCAGTATTTT. This gives the protein CASSSLSGGADTQYF. The chain recombines TRBV5-1 with TRBJ2-3; 10 positions agree with TRBD2. The germline V gene encodes CDR1 SGHRS and CDR2 YFSETQ. J gave up 6 bases and V 3 bases, and 7 bases lay outside the gene matches. The CDR3 sequence is 15 residues long.

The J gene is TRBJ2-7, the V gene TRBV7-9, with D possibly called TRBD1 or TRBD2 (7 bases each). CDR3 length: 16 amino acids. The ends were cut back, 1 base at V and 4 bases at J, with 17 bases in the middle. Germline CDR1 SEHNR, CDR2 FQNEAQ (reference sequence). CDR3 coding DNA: TGTGCCAGCAGCTTAGTTCTGGCAGGGGGGGAGTACGAGCAGTACTTC. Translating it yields CASSLVLAGGEYEQYF.

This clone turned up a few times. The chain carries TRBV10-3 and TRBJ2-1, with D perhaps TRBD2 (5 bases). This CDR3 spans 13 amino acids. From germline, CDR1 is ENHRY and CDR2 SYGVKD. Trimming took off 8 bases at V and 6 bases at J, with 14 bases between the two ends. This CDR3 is CAIGPGTFNEQFF. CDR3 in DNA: TGTGCCATCGGGCCGGGAACGTTCAATGAGCAGTTCTTC.

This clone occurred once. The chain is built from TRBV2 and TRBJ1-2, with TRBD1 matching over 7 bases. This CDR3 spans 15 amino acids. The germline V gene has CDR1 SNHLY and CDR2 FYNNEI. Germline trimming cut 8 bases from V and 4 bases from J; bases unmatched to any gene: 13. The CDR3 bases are TGTGCCAGCCTCGTGAACTTGGGACAGTTCTATGGCTACACCTTC. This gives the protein CASLVNLGQFYGYTF.

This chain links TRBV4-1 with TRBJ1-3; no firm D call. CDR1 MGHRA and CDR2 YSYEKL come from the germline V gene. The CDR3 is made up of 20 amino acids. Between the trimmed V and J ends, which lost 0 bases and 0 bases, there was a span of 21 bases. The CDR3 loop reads CASSQERSRIQPFSGNTIYF. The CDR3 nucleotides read TGCGCCAGCAGCCAAGAGAGGAGCCGGATTCAACCTTTCTCTGGAAACACCATATATTTT.

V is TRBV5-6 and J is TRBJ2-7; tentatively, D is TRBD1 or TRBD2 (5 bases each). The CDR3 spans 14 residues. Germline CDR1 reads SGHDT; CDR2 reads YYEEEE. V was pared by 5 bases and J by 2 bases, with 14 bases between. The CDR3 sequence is CASRTPGTTYEQYF. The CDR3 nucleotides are TGTGCCAGCAGAACCCCCGGGACCACCTACGAGCAGTACTTC.

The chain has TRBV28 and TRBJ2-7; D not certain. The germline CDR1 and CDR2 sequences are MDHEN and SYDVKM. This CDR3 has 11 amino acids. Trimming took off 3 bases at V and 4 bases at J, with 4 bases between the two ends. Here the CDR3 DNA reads TGTGCCAGCAGTTTTAATTACGAGCAGTACTTC. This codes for CASSFNYEQYF. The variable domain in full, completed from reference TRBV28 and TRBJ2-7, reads DVKVTQSSRYLVKRTGEKVFLECVQDMDHENMFWYRQDPGLGLRLIYFSYDVKMKEKGDIPEGYSVSREKKERFSLILESASTNQTSMYLCASSFNYEQYFGPGTRLTVT.

Here the CDR3 reads CASTPPAGQNNYGYTF. CDR3 nucleotide sequence: TGTGCCAGTACCCCACCCGCGGGACAGAACAACTATGGCTACACCTTC. The chain combines TRBV19 with TRBJ1-2; 7 bases map to TRBD1. The V segment lost 7 bases and the J segment 2 bases; nucleotides outside the gene matches: 13. This CDR3 region has 16 residues. Germline V gives CDR1 LNHDA, CDR2 SQIVND (reference sequence). Variable domain in full (rest from reference TRBV19 and TRBJ1-2): DGGITQSPKYLFRKEGQNVTLSCEQNLNHDAMYWYRQDPGQGLRLIYYSQIVNDFQKGDIAEGYSVSREKKESFPLTVTSAQKNPTAFYLCASTPPAGQNNYGYTFGSGTRLTVV.

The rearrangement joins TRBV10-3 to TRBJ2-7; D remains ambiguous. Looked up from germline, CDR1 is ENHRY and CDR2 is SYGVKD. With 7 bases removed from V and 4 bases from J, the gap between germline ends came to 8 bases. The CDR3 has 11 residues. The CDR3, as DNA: TGTGCCATCAAAACAGAGTACGAGCAGTACTTC. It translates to CAIKTEYEQYF.

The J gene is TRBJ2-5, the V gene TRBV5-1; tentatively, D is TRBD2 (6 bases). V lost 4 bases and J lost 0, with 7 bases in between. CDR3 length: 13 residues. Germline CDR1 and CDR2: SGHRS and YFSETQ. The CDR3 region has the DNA TGCGCCAGCAGCCGGAGGGACCAAGAGACCCAGTACTTC. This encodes CASSRRDQETQYF.

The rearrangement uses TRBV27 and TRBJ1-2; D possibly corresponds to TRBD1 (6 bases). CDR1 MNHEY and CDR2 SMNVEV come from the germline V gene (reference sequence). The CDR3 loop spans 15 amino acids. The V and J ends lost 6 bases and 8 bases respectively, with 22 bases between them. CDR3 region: CASRELGGTMKGYTF. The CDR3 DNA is TGTGCCAGCAGGGAGCTTGGGGGCACGATGAAGGGCTACACCTTC.

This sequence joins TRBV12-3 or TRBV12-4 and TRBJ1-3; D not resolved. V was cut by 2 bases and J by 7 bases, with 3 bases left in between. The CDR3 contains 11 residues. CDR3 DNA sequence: TGTGCCAGCAGTTTATACAACACCATATATTTT. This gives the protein CASSLYNTIYF.

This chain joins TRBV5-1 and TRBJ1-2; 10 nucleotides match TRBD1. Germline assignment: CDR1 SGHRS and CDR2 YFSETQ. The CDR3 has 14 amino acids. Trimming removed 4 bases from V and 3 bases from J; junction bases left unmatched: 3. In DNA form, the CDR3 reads TGCGCCAGCAGCGCAGGGACAGGGGACTATGGCTACACCTTC. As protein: CASSAGTGDYGYTF.

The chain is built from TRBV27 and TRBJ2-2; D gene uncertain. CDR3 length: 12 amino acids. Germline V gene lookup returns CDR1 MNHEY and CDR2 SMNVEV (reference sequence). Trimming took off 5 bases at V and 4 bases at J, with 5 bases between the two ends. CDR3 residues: CASSPATGELFF. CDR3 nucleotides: TGTGCCAGCAGTCCCGCCACCGGGGAGCTGTTTTTT.

CDR3 region: CASTGSGEKLFF. The CDR3 DNA follows: TGTGCCAGCACAGGGTCCGGTGAAAAACTGTTTTTT. V is TRBV28 and J is TRBJ1-4; D perhaps matches TRBD1 (5 bases). Germline V lookup: CDR1 MDHEN, CDR2 SYDVKM. The length of the CDR3 is 12 residues. V was shortened by 7 bases and J by 7 bases, with 10 bases between the two germline ends.

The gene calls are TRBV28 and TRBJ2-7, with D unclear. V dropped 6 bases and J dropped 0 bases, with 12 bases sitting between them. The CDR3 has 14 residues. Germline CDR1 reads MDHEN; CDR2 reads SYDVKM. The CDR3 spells CASRQASSSYEQYF. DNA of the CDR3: TGTGCCAGCAGGCAGGCCAGCAGCTCCTACGAGCAGTACTTC.

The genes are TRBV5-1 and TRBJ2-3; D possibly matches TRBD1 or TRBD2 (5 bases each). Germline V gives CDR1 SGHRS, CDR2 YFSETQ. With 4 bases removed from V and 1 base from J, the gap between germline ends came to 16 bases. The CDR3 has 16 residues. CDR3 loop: CASSLGTQAGTDTQYF. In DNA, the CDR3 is TGCGCCAGCAGCCTCGGGACGCAGGCAGGCACAGATACGCAGTATTTT. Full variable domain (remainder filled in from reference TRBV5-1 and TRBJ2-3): KAGVTQTPRYLIKTRGQQVTLSCSPISGHRSVSWYQQTPGQGLQFLFEYFSETQRNKGNFPGRFSGRQFSNSRSEMNVSTLELGDSALYLCASSLGTQAGTDTQYFGPGTRLTVL.

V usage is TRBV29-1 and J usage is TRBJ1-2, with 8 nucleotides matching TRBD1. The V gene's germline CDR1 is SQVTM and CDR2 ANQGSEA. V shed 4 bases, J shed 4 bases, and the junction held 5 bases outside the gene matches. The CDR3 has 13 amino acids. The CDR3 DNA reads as TGCAGCGTTGGCCGGGACAGGCCCTATGGCTACACCTTC. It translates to CSVGRDRPYGYTF.

The CDR3: CSVEDLLLYGYTF. CDR3 sequence (DNA): TGCAGCGTTGAAGATCTACTACTCTATGGCTACACCTTC. The V and J genes are TRBV29-1 and TRBJ1-2; unclear D gene. The germline V and J ends were trimmed by 0 bases and 4 bases, with 9 bases remaining between them. The CDR3 has 13 amino acids. Looked up from germline, CDR1 is SQVTM and CDR2 is ANQGSEA.

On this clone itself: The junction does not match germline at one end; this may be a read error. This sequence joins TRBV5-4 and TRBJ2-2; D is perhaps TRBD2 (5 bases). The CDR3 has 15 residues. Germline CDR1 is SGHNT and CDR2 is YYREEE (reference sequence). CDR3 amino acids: CASRLDLGVTGELFF. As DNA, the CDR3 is TGTGCCAGCAGGTTGGATCTCGGGGTCACCGGGGAGCTGTTTTTT. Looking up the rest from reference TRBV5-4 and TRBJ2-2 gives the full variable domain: ETGVTQSPTHLIKTRGQQVTLRCSSQSGHNTVSWYQQALGQGPQFIFQYYREEENGRGNFPPRFSGLQFPNYSSELNVNALELDDSALYLCASRLDLGVTGELFFGEGSRLTVL.

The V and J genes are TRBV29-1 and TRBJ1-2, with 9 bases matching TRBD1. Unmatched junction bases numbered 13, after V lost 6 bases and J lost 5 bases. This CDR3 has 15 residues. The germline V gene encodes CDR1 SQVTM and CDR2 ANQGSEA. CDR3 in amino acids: CSVAVDGTGRYGYTF. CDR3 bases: TGCAGCGTCGCTGTGGATGGGACAGGGAGGTATGGCTACACCTTC.

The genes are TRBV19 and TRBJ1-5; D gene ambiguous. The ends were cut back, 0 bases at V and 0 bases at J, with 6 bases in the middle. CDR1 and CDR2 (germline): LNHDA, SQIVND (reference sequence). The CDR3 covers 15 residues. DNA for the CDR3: TGTGCCAGTAGTATAGATCGTGGTAGCAATCAGCCCCAGCATTTT. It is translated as CASSIDRGSNQPQHF.

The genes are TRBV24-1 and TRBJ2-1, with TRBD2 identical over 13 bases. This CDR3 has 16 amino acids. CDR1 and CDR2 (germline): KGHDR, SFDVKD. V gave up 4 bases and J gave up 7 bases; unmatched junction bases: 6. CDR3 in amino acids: CATSDTTSGRVNEQFF. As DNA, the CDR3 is TGTGCCACCAGTGACACTACTAGCGGGAGGGTGAATGAGCAGTTCTTC.

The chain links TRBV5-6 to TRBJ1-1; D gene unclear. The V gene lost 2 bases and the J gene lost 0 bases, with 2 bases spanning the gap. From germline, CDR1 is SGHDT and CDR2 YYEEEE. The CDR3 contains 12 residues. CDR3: CASSLLNTEAFF. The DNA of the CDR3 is TGTGCCAGCAGCTTACTGAACACTGAAGCTTTCTTT.